Detailed here is one T cell receptor (beta chain). What it recognizes is unknown. With 3 bases removed from V and 7 bases from J, the gap between germline ends came to 21 bases. CDR3 size: 15 residues. Germline V CDR1 and CDR2: SQVTM, ANQGSEA. The data derive from a study of cytomegalovirus exposure and HLA in healthy donors. Study results and limitations: Presence/absence analysis assumed near-uniform sequencing depth across donors. As a later analysis showed, a missense DCLRE1C variant was linked to trimming of TCR beta V- and J-genes. According to the study, 160 or so TCR beta chains were cytomegalovirus-associated. Sequencing likely generated an artifact that appeared as a cluster of highly shared sequence variants.

PCR involved 60 Vbeta and 13 Jbeta primers. Repertoires were generated with immunoSEQ multiplex PCR, while TCRdb's copy carries only in-frame clones and drops some. Of around 140,000 clones in the sample, around 65% were seen once. The source of this sequence is a woman in her sixties in good health and CMV-seronegative. Sequenced: PBMCs. V and J are TRBV29-1 and TRBJ1-2, with a tentative D call TRBD1 (5 bases). CDR3 region: CSVDRDRSEWGGYTF. The DNA of the CDR3 is TGCAGCGTTGACCGCGACAGATCCGAGTGGGGTGGCTACACCTTC. Combining the CDR3 with reference TRBV29-1 and TRBJ1-2 gives the whole variable domain SAVISQKPSRDICQRGTSLTIQCQVDSQVTMMFWYRQQPGQSLTLIATANQGSEATYESGFVIDKFPISRPNLTFSTLTVSNMSPEDSSIYLCSVDRDRSEWGGYTFGSGTRLTVV.